This entry lists 7 T cell receptor beta chains sequenced from one sample in a study of T cells in women clearing cervical HPV infection. Only in-frame clones appear in the TCRdb table, and some are missing; sequencing was by immunoSEQ multiplex PCR. The repertoire table contains more than 20,000 clones. The sequencing sample was made of blood buffy coat. The receptors stem from a woman aged 18-69 years with a cervical HPV16 infection that either progressed to CIN3+ or cleared (not recorded which).

To note about this clone: The read ends 3 residues shy of where the CDR3 ends; the end is completed using the germline J gene. The rearrangement joins TRBV30 to TRBJ1-4; 9 nucleotides align to TRBD1. This CDR3 contains 14 residues. Germline lookup yields CDR1 GTSNPN and CDR2 SVGIG (reference sequence). CDR3 bases read: TGTGCCTGGAACCCCGGACAGGGGTTATCACCA. Encoded protein: CAWNPGQGLSP. The entire CDR3 reads CAWNPGQGLSPLFF.

About this clone itself: At one of its ends the junction is not consistent with the germline gene, which may arise from a read error. The CDR3 end falls 3 residues outside the read, so it is completed with the germline J gene. Other DNA sequences in this specimen translate into the identical CDR3. The chain couples TRBV2 to TRBJ1-3, with 11 bases matching TRBD1. Germline values: CDR1 SNHLY, CDR2 FYNNEI. The CDR3 runs 16 residues. CDR3 protein: CASNLRTGGLGNTIYF. The sequenced CDR3 bases are TGTGCCAGCAACCTCCGGACAGGGGGCCTTGGAAACACA.

As concerns this clone: The read terminates 3 residues before the CDR3 end, so the remaining end is supplied by the germline J gene. The chain uses TRBV29-1 and TRBJ2-7, with D perhaps matching TRBD2 (7 bases). Germline-derived CDR1 and CDR2 are SQVTM and ANQGSEA. V lost 6 bases to trimming and J lost 0 bases, with 24 bases between them. The length of the CDR3 is 17 residues. The CDR3 DNA, read in part, is TGCAGCGTGGCGGGGGCAGAAACCTACACGAGCTCCTACGAG. This encodes CSVAGAETYTSSYE. The whole CDR3 region reads CSVAGAETYTSSYEQYF.

Details on this clone: The read ends 3 residues early relative to the CDR3; the germline J gene fills the gap. The chain joins TRBV7-3 to TRBJ2-3, with 11 nucleotides matching TRBD2. The CDR3 extends over 17 amino acids. Germline values: CDR1 SGHTA, CDR2 FQGTGA. CDR3 amino acids: CASRKGTSGSFRETQYF. CDR3 DNA, as far as it was read: TGTGCCAGCAGGAAAGGGACTAGCGGTTCGTTTCGGGAGACG.

A remark on this clone: The read ends 3 residues shy of where the CDR3 ends; the end is completed using the germline J gene. This sample also contains other DNA sequences that code for the same CDR3. This sequence joins TRBV30 and TRBJ1-3, with 9 bases matching TRBD1. Germline values: CDR1 GTSNPN, CDR2 SVGIG (reference sequence). V was clipped by 0 bases and J by 1 base; unmatched bases: 13. The CDR3 contains 19 residues. CDR3 DNA (partial): TGTGCCTGGAGTGTACTGATTGGCGGGACAGGGAGATCTGGAAACACC. Translated, it gives CAWSVLIGGTGRSGNT. The whole CDR3 protein is CAWSVLIGGTGRSGNTIYF.

Of note for this clone: The CDR3 end lies 3 residues beyond the end of the read and is filled in from the germline J gene. The rearrangement joins TRBV20-1 to TRBJ2-2; D might be TRBD1 (6 bases). The CDR3 contains 13 residues. Germline assignment: CDR1 DFQATT and CDR2 SNEGSKA (reference sequence). Deletions cut 4 bases from V and 0 bases from J, with 6 bases between. The CDR3 bases that were read are TGCAGTGCTACAGGGGCGAACACCGGGGAG. Amino acids: CSATGANTGE. The whole CDR3 sequence reads CSATGANTGELFF.

On this clone: The read falls 3 residues short of the CDR3 end, and the missing part is taken from the germline J gene. The V gene is TRBV19, the J gene TRBJ2-3, with 10 positions matching TRBD1. V lost 1 base and J lost 1; bases outside the gene matches: 11. CDR3 length: 19 residues. Germline-derived CDR1 and CDR2 are LNHDA and SQIVND (reference sequence). The CDR3 DNA, read in part, is TGTGCCAGTAGTATAGGGGGGGGACAGGGGACTAGACGCACAGATACG. Translation gives CASSIGGGQGTRRTDT. The full-length CDR3 reads as CASSIGGGQGTRRTDTQYF.